Presented here are 4 T cell receptor beta chains from one specimen sequenced in a study of blood T cell repertoires in COVID-19. Sequencing used immunoSEQ multiplex PCR; TCRdb keeps in-frame clones, though not all of them. The sample holds 230,000 or so clones, roughly 90% seen once. The sample comprised PBMCs or T cells enriched from blood (not recorded which). The receptor set was obtained from a woman aged 40 to 55 with acute COVID-19.

The gene calls are TRBV5-1 and TRBJ2-3, with D possibly being TRBD1 (6 bases). Germline CDR1 reads SGHRS; CDR2 reads YFSETQ. The CDR3 consists of 15 residues. Trimming took 0 bases from V and 2 from J, leaving 10 bases between them. The CDR3 spells CASSLDYRVTDTQYF. The CDR3 DNA reads TGCGCCAGCAGCTTGGATTACAGGGTCACAGATACGCAGTATTTT. Using reference TRBV5-1 and TRBJ2-3 for the parts outside the CDR3, the full variable domain is KAGVTQTPRYLIKTRGQQVTLSCSPISGHRSVSWYQQTPGQGLQFLFEYFSETQRNKGNFPGRFSGRQFSNSRSEMNVSTLELGDSALYLCASSLDYRVTDTQYFGPGTRLTVL.

The chain joins TRBV5-5 to TRBJ1-1, with 8 nucleotides matching TRBD1. Germline CDR1 is SGHKS and CDR2 is YYEKEE (reference sequence). Trimming at V came to 4 bases and at J to 1 base, leaving 6 bases not matched to a gene. The length of the CDR3 is 15 residues. The CDR3 region is CASSPTGARNTEAFF. CDR3 bases: TGTGCCAGCAGCCCGACAGGGGCGCGGAACACTGAAGCTTTCTTT.

V is TRBV19 and J is TRBJ2-5; tentatively, D is TRBD2 (6 bases). The V gene's germline CDR1 is LNHDA and CDR2 SQIVND (reference sequence). There are 16 residues in the CDR3. V shed 4 bases and J shed 5 bases, with 20 bases lying between them. CDR3 in amino acids: CASSSLHGEARETQYF. CDR3 nucleotide sequence: TGTGCCAGTAGTAGCCTACACGGGGAGGCGCGGGAGACCCAGTACTTC.

V gene TRBV2 combines with J gene TRBJ1-1, with D perhaps matching TRBD1 (5 bases). Germline V gene sequence: CDR1 SNHLY, CDR2 FYNNEI. The CDR3 covers 11 residues. V was pared by 9 bases and J by 5 bases, with 10 bases between. In DNA form, the CDR3 reads TGTGCCAGAAGGGGTGGGACTGAAGCTTTCTTT. Its protein is CARRGGTEAFF.